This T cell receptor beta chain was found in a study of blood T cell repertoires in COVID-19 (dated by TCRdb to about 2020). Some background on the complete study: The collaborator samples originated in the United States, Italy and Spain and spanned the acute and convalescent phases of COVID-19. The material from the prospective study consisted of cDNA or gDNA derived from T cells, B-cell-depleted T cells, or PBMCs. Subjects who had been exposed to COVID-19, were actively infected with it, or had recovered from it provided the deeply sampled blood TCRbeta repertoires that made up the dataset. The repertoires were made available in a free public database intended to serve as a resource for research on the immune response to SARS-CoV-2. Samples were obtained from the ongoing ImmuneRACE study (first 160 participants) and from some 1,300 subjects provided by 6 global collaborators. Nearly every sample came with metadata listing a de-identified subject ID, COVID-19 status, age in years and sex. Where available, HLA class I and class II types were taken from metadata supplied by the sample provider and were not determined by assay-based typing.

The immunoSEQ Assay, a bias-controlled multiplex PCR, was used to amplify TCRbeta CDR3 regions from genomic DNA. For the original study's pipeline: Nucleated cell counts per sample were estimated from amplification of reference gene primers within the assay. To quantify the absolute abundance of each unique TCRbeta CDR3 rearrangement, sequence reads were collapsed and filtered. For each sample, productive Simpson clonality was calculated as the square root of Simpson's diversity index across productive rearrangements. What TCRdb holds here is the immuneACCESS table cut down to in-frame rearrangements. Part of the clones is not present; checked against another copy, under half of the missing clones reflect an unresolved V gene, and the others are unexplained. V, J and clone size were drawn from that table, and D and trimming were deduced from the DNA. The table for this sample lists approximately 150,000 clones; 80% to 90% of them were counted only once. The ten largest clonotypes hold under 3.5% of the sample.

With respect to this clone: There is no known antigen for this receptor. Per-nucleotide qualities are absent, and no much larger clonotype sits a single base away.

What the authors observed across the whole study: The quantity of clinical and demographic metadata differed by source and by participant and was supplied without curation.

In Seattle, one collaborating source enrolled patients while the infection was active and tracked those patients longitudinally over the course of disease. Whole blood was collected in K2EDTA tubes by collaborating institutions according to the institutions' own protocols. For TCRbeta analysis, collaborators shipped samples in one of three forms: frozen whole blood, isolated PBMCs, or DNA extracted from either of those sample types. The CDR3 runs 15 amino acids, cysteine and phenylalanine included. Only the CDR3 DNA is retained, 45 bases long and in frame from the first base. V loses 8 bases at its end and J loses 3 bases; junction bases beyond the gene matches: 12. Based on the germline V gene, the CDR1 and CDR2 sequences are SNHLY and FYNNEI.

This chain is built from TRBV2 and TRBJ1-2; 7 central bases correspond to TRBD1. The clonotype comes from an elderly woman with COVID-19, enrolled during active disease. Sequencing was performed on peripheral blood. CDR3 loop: CASVDGTAIHYGYTF. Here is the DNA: TGTGCCAGCGTTGACGGGACAGCTATACACTATGGCTACACCTTC. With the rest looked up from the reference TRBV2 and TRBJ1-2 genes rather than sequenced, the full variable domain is EPEVTQTPSHQVTQMGQEVILRCVPISNHLYFYWYRQILGQKVEFLVSFYNNEISEKSEIFDDQFSVERPDGSNFTLKIRSTKLEDSAMYFCASVDGTAIHYGYTFGSGTRLTVV.